The rows below give T cell receptor beta chains drawn from one sample of a study of OX40 agonist ivuxolimab in advanced cancers. The repertoire was sequenced with immunoSEQ multiplex PCR; TCRdb's copy has only in-frame clones and lacks some. The sample contains approximately 92,000 clones, approximately 95% of which appear only once. The sequenced sample was CD4+ or CD8+ T cells sorted from blood, obtained in a trial of the OX40 agonist ivuxolimab. Receptor source: an adult with an advanced solid tumor such as melanoma, head and neck, liver or kidney cancer. Each CDR3 is given with its conserved first and last residue. Each record gives: clone size, D gene, V gene, J gene, CDR3 DNA, CDR3 protein. The D gene is left open where the match is weak. The listing skips clone size in some rows; elsewhere it reads once, few, many or a size class.

once	.	TRBV7-9	TRBJ1-2	TGTGCCAGCAGCTTTCAGACAGACTATGGCTACACCTTC	CASSFQTDYGYTF
.	.	TRBV27	TRBJ2-1	TGTGCCAGCAGTTTATGGGGCAATACCTACAATGAGCAGTTCTTC	CASSLWGNTYNEQFF
.	TRBD2	TRBV4-3	TRBJ2-7	TGCGCCAGCAGCCAAGGGACTAGCGGGAGAATCTACGAGCAGTACTTC	CASSQGTSGRIYEQYF
.	.	TRBV10-3	TRBJ2-3	TGTGCCATCAAGGTGGGGGGCATAAGCCGCACAGATACGCAGTATTTT	CAIKVGGISRTDTQYF
.	TRBD1	TRBV18	TRBJ2-7	TGTGCCAGCTCACCTGTAGACAGGGCCCCCTACGAGCAGTACTTC	CASSPVDRAPYEQYF
.	.	TRBV6-5	TRBJ2-1	TGTGCCAGCGACTTTTCGGGTGAGCAGTTCTTC	CASDFSGEQFF
.	TRBD1	TRBV7-9	TRBJ2-7	TGTGCCAGCAGCTTACTACAAGGACAGGGCCCCTACGAGCAGTACTTC	CASSLLQGQGPYEQYF
.	TRBD1	TRBV19	TRBJ1-4	TGTGCCAGCTCCATAGCGGACAGGCGTAATGAAAAACTGTTTTTT	CASSIADRRNEKLFF
once	.	TRBV27	TRBJ1-5	TGTGCCAGCAGTTTGGGGTCTGCAGGGGAGATCAATCAGCCCCAGCATTTT	CASSLGSAGEINQPQHF
.	.	TRBV6-5	TRBJ1-1	TGTGCCAGCGGTCCGGGCCAAGCTTTCTTT	CASGPGQAFF
.	TRBD2	TRBV7-3	TRBJ2-1	TGTGCCAGCAGTCGACTAGCGGGAGTCAATGAGCAGTTCTTC	CASSRLAGVNEQFF
once	TRBD1	TRBV10-3	TRBJ2-1	TGTGCCATCAGTGAGGAGGGGGCTATAGACAATGAGCAGTTCTTC	CAISEEGAIDNEQFF
.	.	TRBV7-3	TRBJ2-2	TGTGCCAGCAGCTTAACACTAACCACCGGGGAGCTGTTTTTT	CASSLTLTTGELFF
.	TRBD1	TRBV6-5	TRBJ2-5	TGTGCCAGCAGATCCTCAGGGGGCGCCGGGGAGACCCAGTACTTC	CASRSSGGAGETQYF
.	.	TRBV21-1	TRBJ2-7	TGTGCCAGCACCTTTTCCACAGGGGCCCCTCCCCCCTACGAGCAGTACTTC	CASTFSTGAPPPYEQYF
.	.	TRBV5-6	TRBJ2-3	TGTGCCAGCAGCTGGACTGTCACAGATACGCAGTATTTT	CASSWTVTDTQYF
.	TRBD2	TRBV27	TRBJ2-7	TGTGCCAGCAGTCGAGCGGGAGGGACCCCAAGCTCCTACGAGCAGTACTTC	CASSRAGGTPSSYEQYF
.	TRBD2	TRBV27	TRBJ2-1	TGTGCCAGCAGCGGGAGGGCCGGGAACAAAGAGCAGTTCTTC	CASSGRAGNKEQFF